The clone carrying this TCR beta chain appeared many times. This CDR3 has 15 residues. Looked up from germline, CDR1 is MNHEY and CDR2 is SMNVEV (reference sequence). Trimming pared 8 bases from V and 5 bases from J, leaving 22 bases between. PCR was performed a second time for roughly 7 to 12 cycles using a sample-barcoded 5' primer and a J-beta primer mix. TCRdb reprocessed the 5' RACE reads with MiXCR, giving one entry per CDR3 protein. The sample has hundreds of thousands of distinct CDR3 sequences, about 30% seen once; the top ten hold 15% to 17%. The entry originates in a study of blood T cells in healthy people across ages.

What was sequenced was blood. The J gene is TRBJ2-7, the V gene TRBV27; D could derive from TRBD1 or TRBD2 (6 bases each). This sequence was found in a woman of 80 years or more in good health. The CDR3 loop reads CASGGQGRAWDEQYF. CDR3 DNA: TGTGCCAGCGGGGGGCAAGGCAGGGCTTGGGACGAGCAGTACTTC.